A selection of T cell receptor beta chains follows, all from one sample in a study of molecular identifiers for immune sequencing clone quantification. TCRdb processed the PCR reads anew with MiXCR; each CDR3 protein has one entry. The table includes around 300,000 distinct CDR3 sequences, roughly a quarter detected once. The specimen sequenced was naive CD8+ T cells from blood, with Jurkat cell RNA spiked in. The source is a human donor in good health. Some libraries in this study had Jurkat cell RNA spiked in. CDR3s include the opening cysteine and the closing phenylalanine or tryptophan. D genes are given only for firm matches. Not every row has a clone size; where given, it reads once, few, many or a size class.

>TRBV7-9|.|TRBJ1-1|few
TGTGCCAGCAGCCCCCGGACAGATTTCATATTTGAAGCTTTCTTT
CASSPRTDFIFEAFF
>TRBV19|.|TRBJ1-5|few
TGTGCCAGTAGAAAAACAGGCAATAGCAATCAGCCCCAGCATTTT
CASRKTGNSNQPQHF
>TRBV2|TRBD1|TRBJ1-4|few
TGTGCCAGCCGCCCGGGACAGGGGTATGAAAAACTGTTTTTT
CASRPGQGYEKLFF
>TRBV15|.|TRBJ2-3|.
TGTGCCACCAGTCCCTCGGCTAGCCCGCCAGATACGCAGTATTTT
CATSPSASPPDTQYF
>TRBV20-1|.|TRBJ1-5|.
TGCAGTGCTCCAGACCAGGGTAGCAATCAGCCCCAGCATTTT
CSAPDQGSNQPQHF
>TRBV5-4|.|TRBJ2-3|many
TGTGCCAGCAGCTTCGGTAACGACGAGCAGTATTTT
CASSFGNDEQYF
>TRBV6-1|.|TRBJ2-3|.
TGTGCCAGCAGTGAAGGGACAGTGGAAGATACGCAGTATTTT
CASSEGTVEDTQYF
>TRBV7-2|.|TRBJ1-1|many
TGTGCCAGCAGCGCTCACGAATACATGAACACTGAAGCTTTCTTT
CASSAHEYMNTEAFF
>TRBV4-3|.|TRBJ2-7|.
TGCGCCAGCAGCCAAGATTTGGGACGAGGCTACGAGCAGTACTTC
CASSQDLGRGYEQYF
>TRBV5-6|.|TRBJ2-6|.
TGTGCCAGCAGCTTGGGGAACAGCTACTTTGGGGCCAACGTCCTGACTTTC
CASSLGNSYFGANVLTF
>TRBV4-3|TRBD1|TRBJ1-5|many
TGCGCCAGCACCCAGGACAGGGGGCATGAGCCCCAGCATTTT
CASTQDRGHEPQHF
>TRBV27|.|TRBJ2-7|many
TGTGCCAGCAGTTTATCGGGCGGGTCCTACGAGCAGTACTTC
CASSLSGGSYEQYF
>TRBV27|TRBD1|TRBJ2-7|few
TGTGCCGGCAGTTTGGGTGGACAGGGGGCGAACGAGCAGTACTTC
CAGSLGGQGANEQYF
>TRBV6-5|.|TRBJ2-7|many
TGTGCCAGCAGTTACGGGGCAGGGGGGACCTACGAGCAGTACTTC
CASSYGAGGTYEQYF
>TRBV29-1|.|TRBJ2-1|.
TGCAGCGGGAGGACTGACTACAATGAGCAGTTCTTC
CSGRTDYNEQFF
>TRBV6-6|.|TRBJ2-7|few
TGTGCCAGCAGTAAAGTGGAATCCTACGAGCAGTACTTC
CASSKVESYEQYF
>TRBV11-2|TRBD1|TRBJ1-1|few
TGTGCCAGCAGCTCGTATCAGGGGGCTAGTGAAGCTTTCTTT
CASSSYQGASEAFF
>TRBV23-1|TRBD2|TRBJ2-3|few
TGCGCCAGCAGTCGCCTGGGACTAGCCCCCGGCAGAGCAGATACGCAGTATTTT
CASSRLGLAPGRADTQYF
>TRBV12-3/TRBV12-4|.|TRBJ1-1|many
TGTGCCAGCAGTGGAGAAAACAGGGCGTGGAATGCTTTCTTT
CASSGENRAWNAFF
>TRBV7-9|.|TRBJ2-7|.
TGTGCCAGCAGCTTCTTCCCCCCCAACAGGGACCGCGAGCAGTACTTC
CASSFFPPNRDREQYF
>TRBV21-1|.|TRBJ2-7|.
TGTGCCAGCAGCGGGGGCCAAGGAAGCTCCTACGAGCACTACTTC
CASSGGQGSSYEHYF
>TRBV19|.|TRBJ2-3|few
TGTGCCAGTAGCTCCGGAAATACGCAGTATTTT
CASSSGNTQYF
>TRBV9|.|TRBJ2-3|.
TGTGCCAGCAACGTAGAGGGGGGGCTTGACACAGATACGCAGTATTTT
CASNVEGGLDTDTQYF
>TRBV3-1|.|TRBJ2-7|few
TGTGCCAGCAGTCGTAGCGGTCCCACGAGCTCCTACGAGCAGTACTTC
CASSRSGPTSSYEQYF
>TRBV4-1|.|TRBJ1-1|.
TGCGCCAGCAGCCAAGATGTTACAGCCAGCCAAACTGAAGCTTTCTTT
CASSQDVTASQTEAFF
>TRBV7-9|.|TRBJ2-7|many
TGTGCCAGCAGCTTAGCTCCAGAAGTCTACGAGCAGTACTTC
CASSLAPEVYEQYF
>TRBV7-9|.|TRBJ1-1|.
TGTGCCAGCAGCGAACCGGGAAATGAAGCTTTCTTT
CASSEPGNEAFF
>TRBV2|TRBD1|TRBJ2-2|.
TGTGCCAGCAGTGCTTCCACAGGGGGCGCGAGCACCGGGGAGCTGTTTTTT
CASSASTGGASTGELFF
>TRBV6-2/TRBV6-3|.|TRBJ2-3|few
TGTGCCAGCAGTACCCCTCACCATCGGCGCACAGATACGCAGTATTTT
CASSTPHHRRTDTQYF
>TRBV12-3/TRBV12-4|.|TRBJ2-7|many
TGTGCCAGCAGATGGGACGGATCCTACGAGCAGTACTTC
CASRWDGSYEQYF
>TRBV2|TRBD1|TRBJ1-2|.
TGTGCCGGCAGTGCTTGGACAGGTTCTGACTATGGCTACACCTTC
CAGSAWTGSDYGYTF
>TRBV2|.|TRBJ1-1|many
TGTGCCAGCAGTGAATGGAGCAGCAACACTGAAGCTTTCTTT
CASSEWSSNTEAFF
>TRBV5-1|.|TRBJ1-1|few
TGCGCCAGCAGCTCCATTTTCGGGGAGCCTGAAGCTTTCTTT
CASSSIFGEPEAFF
>TRBV2|.|TRBJ1-1|.
TGTGCCGGAATTACACCCCGTCACACTGGAGCTTTCTTT
CAGITPRHTGAFF
>TRBV19|.|TRBJ2-2|few
TGTGCCAGTAGTATTGGGGGCGGGGAGCTGTTTTTT
CASSIGGGELFF
>TRBV27|.|TRBJ2-3|few
TGTGCCAGCAGTTTGTCCGGGATCAGAGATACGCAGTATTTT
CASSLSGIRDTQYF
>TRBV25-1|.|TRBJ2-7|many
TGTGCCAGCAGCTGGGGGGAGGACGAGCAGTACTTC
CASSWGEDEQYF
>TRBV27|TRBD1|TRBJ1-2|many
TGTGCCAGCAGTCTAAGGACAGGGGGTCAGGGCTATGGCTACACCTTC
CASSLRTGGQGYGYTF
>TRBV6-2/TRBV6-3|TRBD1|TRBJ1-5|.
TGTGCCAGCAGTTACAGACAGGGGGTTCAGCCCCAGCATTTT
CASSYRQGVQPQHF
>TRBV11-3|.|TRBJ2-1|few
TGTGCCAGCAGCTTAGAAGCCACTGACAATGAGCAGTTCTTC
CASSLEATDNEQFF
>TRBV27|TRBD2|TRBJ2-3|.
TGTGCCAGCAGTTTATCTCCCGGGACTAGCGGCACAGATACGCAGTATTTT
CASSLSPGTSGTDTQYF
>TRBV4-3|TRBD1|TRBJ2-7|.
TGCGCCAGCAGCCAAGGTTCGGGACAGGTCTACGAGCAGTACTTC
CASSQGSGQVYEQYF
>TRBV6-6|.|TRBJ2-7|few
TGTGCCAGCAGTCCAGGGACCCCCTACGGGCAGTACTTC
CASSPGTPYGQYF
>TRBV12-3/TRBV12-4|.|TRBJ1-6|many
TGTGCCAGCAGTTATGGGGTTTCCTATAATTCACCCCTCCACTTT
CASSYGVSYNSPLHF
>TRBV9|.|TRBJ1-2|.
TGTGCCAGCAGCGTAAGTTCAGGTATCGAACAGAATCTTGGCTACACCTTC
CASSVSSGIEQNLGYTF